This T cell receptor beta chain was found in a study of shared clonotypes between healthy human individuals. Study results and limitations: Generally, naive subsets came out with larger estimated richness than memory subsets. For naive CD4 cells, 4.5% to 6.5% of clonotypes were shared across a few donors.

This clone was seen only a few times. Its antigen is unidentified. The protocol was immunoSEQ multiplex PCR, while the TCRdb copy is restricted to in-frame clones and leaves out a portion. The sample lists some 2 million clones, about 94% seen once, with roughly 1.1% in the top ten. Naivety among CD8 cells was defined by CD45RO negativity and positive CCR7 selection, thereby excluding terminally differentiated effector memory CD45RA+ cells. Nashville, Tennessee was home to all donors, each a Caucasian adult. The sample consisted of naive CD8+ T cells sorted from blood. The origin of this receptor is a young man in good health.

CDR3: CASSRGQGWEKLFF. CDR3 coding DNA: TGTGCCAGCAGCCGCGGACAGGGATGGGAAAAACTGTTTTTT. The chain uses TRBV5-6 and TRBJ1-4; 8 nucleotides align to TRBD1. CDR1 and CDR2 (germline): SGHDT, YYEEEE. This CDR3 contains 14 residues. V dropped 4 bases and J dropped 8; count of bases not matched to a gene: 7.